The rows below give T cell receptor beta chains drawn from one sample of a study of T cell repertoires in cytomegalovirus infection. TCRdb re-called the reads through MiXCR, storing one row per CDR3 protein. The sample holds hundreds of thousands of distinct CDR3 sequences, roughly 36% seen once. Antigen specificity for these receptors is unknown. The specimen comprised cultured PBMCs, sampled from culture after CMV antigen stimulation. These receptors came from a human donor in good health (CMV status not recorded). Some clones in this sample may be carry-over from other donors' samples. Both conserved end residues are part of each CDR3. D genes are given only for firm matches. For some rows the clone size is stated as once, few or many, or as a class when expanded; others skip it.

TRBV5-4	TRBD1	TRBJ2-2	-	TGTGCCAGCAGCCCTGCGGGACAGGGGAACACCGGGGAGCTGTTTTTT	CASSPAGQGNTGELFF
TRBV15	-	TRBJ1-5	-	TGTGCCACCAGCAGAGATGGGGAGGCTGATCAGCCCCAGCATTTT	CATSRDGEADQPQHF
TRBV2	-	TRBJ1-1	-	TGTGCCAGCACCGAGGGGGGTAGAGCTTTCTTT	CASTEGGRAFF
TRBV20-1	-	TRBJ2-5	-	TGCAGTGCCCTCCGGGGTACAGCCCAAGAGACCCAGTACTTC	CSALRGTAQETQYF
TRBV7-8	-	TRBJ1-2	few	TGTGCCAGCAGCTTACTAAGGGCGGACTATGGCTACACCTTC	CASSLLRADYGYTF
TRBV6-1	TRBD2	TRBJ2-2	few	TGTGCCAGCAGCAATCTACTAGCGGGAGCCCCCGGGGAGCTGTTTTTT	CASSNLLAGAPGELFF
TRBV20-1	TRBD2	TRBJ2-7	-	TGCAGTGCTAGGCCCGGGGGGGACTCCTACGAGCAGTACTTC	CSARPGGDSYEQYF
TRBV20-1	-	TRBJ2-1	-	TGCAGTGCTAGCACCCCTTCTAGCCCCAGTGAGCAGTTCTTC	CSASTPSSPSEQFF
TRBV20-1	TRBD2	TRBJ2-3	few	TGCAGTGCTCGGGGGGGACTAGTCACAGATACGCAGTATTTT	CSARGGLVTDTQYF
TRBV19	TRBD2	TRBJ2-1	-	TGTGCCAGTAGTAAACCGGGACTAGCGACGCATGAGCAGTTCTTC	CASSKPGLATHEQFF
TRBV7-2	TRBD2	TRBJ2-3	many	TGTGCCAGCAGCCCGGGGGGGCCGCAGTATTTT	CASSPGGPQYF
TRBV30	TRBD2	TRBJ2-4	-	TGTGCCTGGAGACGGACTAGCGGGTTTCAGTACTTC	CAWRRTSGFQYF
TRBV4-1	-	TRBJ1-5	few	TGCGCCAGCAGCCAAGCAGGCCATCAGCCCCAGCATTTT	CASSQAGHQPQHF
TRBV5-1	TRBD2	TRBJ2-5	-	TGCGCCAGCAGCGACGGACTAGCGGGAGGGGAGACCCAGTACTTC	CASSDGLAGGETQYF
TRBV6-1	TRBD1	TRBJ2-5	-	TGTGCCAGCAGTCGTCCCGGGACAGGGTGGGTTCGAGAGACCCAGTACTTC	CASSRPGTGWVRETQYF
TRBV6-8	TRBD1	TRBJ1-2	few	TGTGCCAGCAGGCGCGACAGGGGGAATGGCTACACCTTC	CASRRDRGNGYTF
TRBV12-5	-	TRBJ2-7	-	TGTGCTAGTGGCCCCAGGGACACCTACGAGCAGTACTTC	CASGPRDTYEQYF
TRBV18	-	TRBJ2-2	-	TGTGCCAGCTCACGGGTCGCGAACACCGGGGAGCTGTTTTTT	CASSRVANTGELFF
TRBV5-1	TRBD1	TRBJ2-7	-	TGCGCCAGCAGCTTGTGGGGACAGGGTGAATCCTACGAGCAGTACTTC	CASSLWGQGESYEQYF
TRBV11-2	-	TRBJ2-7	-	TGTGCCAGCAGCTTATCAGACGAGCAGTACTTC	CASSLSDEQYF
TRBV12-3/TRBV12-4	-	TRBJ1-2	-	TGTGCCAGCAGTCTGCAGGATGGCTACACCTTC	CASSLQDGYTF
TRBV19	-	TRBJ2-7	few	TGTGCCAGTAGTACCCACACGCTCCCACGAGCGGACGAGCAGTACTTC	CASSTHTLPRADEQYF
TRBV7-2	TRBD1	TRBJ2-7	-	TGTGCCAGCAGCCTGACATGGGACAGAACCTACGAGCAGTACTTC	CASSLTWDRTYEQYF
TRBV7-2	-	TRBJ1-6	-	TGTGCCAGCAGCTTAGGCGGGAGATCCTATAATTCACCCCTCCACTTT	CASSLGGRSYNSPLHF
TRBV7-2	TRBD2	TRBJ2-1	-	TGTGCCAGCAGCTTAGCGGGTGGGCTAGCGGGACTCGAGCAGTTCTTC	CASSLAGGLAGLEQFF
TRBV5-3	TRBD2	TRBJ2-7	few	TGTGCCAGCAGCCCGACTGGGCCTCCTAGCGGGGAGCAGTACTTC	CASSPTGPPSGEQYF